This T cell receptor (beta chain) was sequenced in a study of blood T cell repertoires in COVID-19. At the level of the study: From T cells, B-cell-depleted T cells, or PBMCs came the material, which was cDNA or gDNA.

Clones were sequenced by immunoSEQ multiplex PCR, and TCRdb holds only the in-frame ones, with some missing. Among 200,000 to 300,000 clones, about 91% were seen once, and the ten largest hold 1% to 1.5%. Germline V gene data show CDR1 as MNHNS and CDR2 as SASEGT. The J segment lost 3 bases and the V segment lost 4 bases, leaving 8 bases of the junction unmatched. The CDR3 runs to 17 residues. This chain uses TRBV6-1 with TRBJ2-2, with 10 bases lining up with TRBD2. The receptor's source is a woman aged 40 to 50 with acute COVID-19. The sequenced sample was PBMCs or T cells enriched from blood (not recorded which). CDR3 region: CASSAAGLAGDTGELFF. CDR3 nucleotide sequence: TGTGCCAGCAGTGCCGCTGGGCTAGCGGGAGACACCGGGGAGCTGTTTTTT.